These 5 T cell receptor beta chains were all obtained from the same sample, sequenced in a study of T cells in Graves' hyperthyroidism and ophthalmopathy. RNA transcripts yielded amplified TCR beta CDR3 regions. The TCR CDR3 first-round RT-PCR relied on the HTBI primer set. TCRdb called the multiplex PCR reads again in MiXCR, with one record for every CDR3 protein. The sample has about 580,000 distinct CDR3 sequences; approximately 44% are singletons. Input material: peripheral blood or thyroid tissue (not recorded which). These receptors came from a woman aged 18 to 35 with Graves' hyperthyroidism.

This clonotype was observed a handful of times. This chain links TRBV5-6 with TRBJ1-1, with TRBD1 as a possible D gene (6 bases). This CDR3 has 16 residues. Germline values: CDR1 SGHDT, CDR2 YYEEEE. Trimming left V 7 bases short and J 5 bases short, with 24 bases between. CDR3 nucleotide sequence: TGTGCCAGCTCACCAATAACGGGGGCGTCTTCTACTGAAGCTTTCTTT. This encodes CASSPITGASSTEAFF. The full variable domain, in which reference TRBV5-6 and TRBJ1-1 provide the parts outside the CDR3, is DAGVTQSPTHLIKTRGQQVTLRCSPKSGHDTVSWYQQALGQGPQFIFQYYEEEERQRGNFPDRFSGHQFPNYSSELNVNALLLGDSALYLCASSPITGASSTEAFFGQGTRLTVV.

This clonotype was observed a few times. This chain joins TRBV24-1 and TRBJ2-2, with D perhaps assigned TRBD1 or TRBD2 (5 bases each). The CDR3 consists of 16 residues. Germline loops: CDR1 KGHDR, CDR2 SFDVKD. Trimming removed 4 bases from V and 4 bases from J, with 15 bases in between. In nucleotides, the CDR3 is TGTGCCACCAGTGACGTTGGTGGGACGTTCACCGGGGAGCTGTTTTTT. It encodes CATSDVGGTFTGELFF.

This clonotype has a count of ten or more. This chain links TRBV11-2 with TRBJ2-7; D call uncertain. Trimming took 8 bases from V and 5 from J, leaving 16 bases between them. Germline values: CDR1 SGHAT, CDR2 FQNNGV. The CDR3 length is 13 residues. The CDR3 reads CASGLVGVDEQYF. CDR3 DNA: TGTGCCAGCGGTTTAGTGGGCGTAGACGAGCAGTACTTC.

Worth noting for this clonotype: This clone may be a read error of a much larger clone one base away. V and J are TRBV10-3 and TRBJ2-5; D gene unclear. Germline V CDR1 and CDR2: ENHRY, SYGVKD. This CDR3 comprises 13 residues. V lost 3 bases, J lost 3 bases, and 8 bases lay in between. The CDR3 loop is CAISEGLEETQYF. DNA for the CDR3: TGTGCCATCAGTGAAGGGCTGGAAGAGACCCAGTACTTC.

This clonotype has ten or more counts. V usage is TRBV4-1 and J usage is TRBJ1-5; possibly TRBD1 for D (5 bases). Trimming took 2 bases from V and 7 from J, leaving 15 bases between them. CDR3 length: 15 residues. Germline loops: CDR1 MGHRA, CDR2 YSYEKL. This chain's CDR3 is CASSQLGQGIQPQHF. In DNA form, the CDR3 reads TGCGCCAGCAGCCAACTGGGCCAGGGCATACAGCCCCAGCATTTT.